This T cell receptor beta chain derives from a study of T-cell memory formation after mild COVID-19. In the study overall: TCR clusters largely stayed donor specific.

This CDR3 spans 13 amino acids. Germline V gene lookup returns CDR1 MGHRA and CDR2 YSYEKL. Trimming took off 4 bases at V and 4 bases at J, with 8 bases between the two ends. TCRdb passed the 5' RACE reads through MiXCR, listing each CDR3 protein once. Among around 300,000 distinct CDR3 sequences listed, just under 20% were seen once. This clonotype was counted many times. The specimen sequenced was PBMCs or a T cell subset sorted from them (not recorded which). The chain employs TRBV4-1 and TRBJ2-1; possibly TRBD2 for D (6 bases). The TCR was taken from a man between 18 and 29 years old who had mild COVID-19 (a few samples of this study predate the infection). Cell type and time point are not known. The CDR3 bases are TGCGCCAGCAGCCGTGGGGGGTACAATGAGCAGTTCTTC. This codes for CASSRGGYNEQFF.